The 25 T cell receptor beta chains given below trace back to one sample, sequenced in a study of blood T cell repertoires in COVID-19. Clones were read by immunoSEQ multiplex PCR, and TCRdb kept only the in-frame ones, dropping some. Among a few hundred thousand clones listed, less than 90% were seen once. The source material was peripheral blood. The receptor set was obtained from a man between 65 and 85 years old with acute or convalescent COVID-19.

This chain connects TRBV11-2 to TRBJ2-6, with D uncertain. The CDR3 loop spans 15 amino acids. V was pared by 5 bases and J by 0 bases, with 8 bases between. Germline lookup yields CDR1 SGHAT and CDR2 FQNNGV. The CDR3 loop is CASSLQYSGANVLTF. The CDR3 nucleotides read TGTGCCAGCAGCCTCCAGTACTCTGGGGCCAACGTCCTGACTTTC.

Note on this clone: An end of the junction differs from the germline gene, which may be a read error. The chain uses TRBV7-9 and TRBJ2-6, with D perhaps matching TRBD1 (6 bases). The CDR3 extends over 18 amino acids. Germline lookup yields CDR1 SEHNR and CDR2 FQNEAQ (reference sequence). The CDR3 DNA is TGTGCCAGCAGCCTAGCCAGACAGGTCCTCTCTGGGGCCAACGTCCTGACTTTC. This encodes CASSLARQVLSGANVLTF.

The chain's CDR3 is CASSYSYGSEETQYF. The CDR3 DNA reads as TGTGCCAGCAGTTACTCGTACGGGTCCGAAGAGACCCAGTACTTC. The chain is built from TRBV6-5 and TRBJ2-5, with unresolved D. This CDR3 is 15 amino acids long. V was cut by 0 bases and J by 3 bases, with 11 bases left in between. Germline V CDR1 and CDR2: MNHEY, SVGAGI.

The chain carries TRBV2 and TRBJ2-1; TRBD1 matches at 10 bases. Germline assignment: CDR1 SNHLY and CDR2 FYNNEI. With 7 bases clipped from V and 6 bases from J, the junction kept 6 bases outside the gene matches. The CDR3 contains 14 residues. CDR3 nucleotide sequence: TGTGCCAGCACTCGGGACAGGGGCGGCAATGAGCAGTTCTTC. It specifies CASTRDRGGNEQFF.

The chain is built from TRBV28 and TRBJ2-7; 8 nucleotides line up with TRBD1. Germline CDR1 reads MDHEN; CDR2 reads SYDVKM. The length of the CDR3 is 15 residues. After removal of 3 bases from V and 0 bases from J, the junction contained 4 bases not matched to a gene. CDR3 bases: TGTGCCAGCAGTTTGGGCAGGGGGCCCTCCTACGAGCAGTACTTC. It translates to CASSLGRGPSYEQYF.

This chain uses TRBV7-8 with TRBJ1-3; maybe TRBD1 (6 bases). Trimming stripped 0 bases from V and 0 bases from J, with 12 bases between. The CDR3 is made up of 17 amino acids. Germline V CDR1 and CDR2: SGHVS, FQNEAQ. The CDR3 coding sequence is TGTGCCAGCAGCTTAGCTGGGGGCAGGTCCTCTGGAAACACCATATATTTT. Protein: CASSLAGGRSSGNTIYF.

In this sample, this clone turned up once. This chain uses TRBV5-1 with TRBJ2-7; the D is unclear. Looked up from germline, CDR1 is SGHRS and CDR2 is YFSETQ. This CDR3 contains 12 residues. V was shortened by 5 bases and J by 2 bases, with 8 bases between the two germline ends. DNA of the CDR3: TGCGCCAGCAGACAAGAAACCTACGAGCAGTACTTC. This sequence encodes CASRQETYEQYF.

This clone was seen once. This chain links TRBV10-3 with TRBJ2-1, with 9 bases that match TRBD1. Trimming cost V 9 bases and J 6 bases; bases outside gene matches: 15. Germline V lookup: CDR1 ENHRY, CDR2 SYGVKD. The CDR3 spans 16 residues. The CDR3 loop reads CAINRGRNEMSNEQFF. As DNA, the CDR3 is TGTGCCATAAACAGGGGGCGGAATGAGATGTCCAATGAGCAGTTCTTC.

V gene TRBV11-2 combines with J gene TRBJ2-5, with 7 bases that match TRBD1. Germline CDR1 SGHAT, CDR2 FQNNGV. The V segment lost 2 bases and the J segment 2 bases; nucleotides outside the gene matches: 5. The CDR3 has 15 residues. Here the CDR3 reads CASSLSGTAQETQYF. CDR3 coding DNA: TGTGCCAGCAGCTTATCCGGGACAGCTCAAGAGACCCAGTACTTC. The full variable domain, rest sourced from reference TRBV11-2 and TRBJ2-5, is EAGVAQSPRYKIIEKRQSVAFWCNPISGHATLYWYQQILGQGPKLLIQFQNNGVVDDSQLPKDRFSAERLKGVDSTLKIQPAKLEDSAVYLCASSLSGTAQETQYFGPGTRLLVL.

The V gene is TRBV6-2 or TRBV6-3, the J gene TRBJ1-4, with D hard to call. V lost 2 bases to trimming and J lost 7 bases, with 14 bases between them. This CDR3 region has 15 residues. The germline CDR1 and CDR2 sequences are MNHEY and SVGEGT. CDR3 protein: CASSYLTGYGEKLFF. The DNA of the CDR3 is TGTGCCAGCAGTTACCTTACGGGTTATGGTGAAAAACTGTTTTTT.

The genes are TRBV28 and TRBJ2-7, with TRBD2 matching over 11 bases. The V segment lost 1 base and the J segment 7 bases; nucleotides outside the gene matches: 6. Germline V gene sequence: CDR1 MDHEN, CDR2 SYDVKM. This CDR3 comprises 15 residues. CDR3 nucleotides: TGTGCCAGCAGTTTATATACTAGCGGGAGCAATGAGCAGTACTTC. This encodes CASSLYTSGSNEQYF.

This clone showed up just once. DNA for the CDR3: TGTGCCAGCAGCAAAACAAGGAGGAATCAGTTGCCGAACACTGAAGCTTTCTTT. This codes for CASSKTRRNQLPNTEAFF. V and J are TRBV21-1 and TRBJ1-1. TRBV21-1 is a known pseudogene. The CDR3 contains 18 residues.

The rearrangement joins TRBV10-2 to TRBJ1-2; no clear D. Deletions cut 3 bases from V and 2 bases from J, with 7 bases between. CDR1 is WSHSY, CDR2 SAAADI, per germline. The length of the CDR3 is 13 residues. For the CDR3, the DNA is TGCGCCAGCAGTGATCCGGGGAACTATGGCTACACCTTC. It encodes CASSDPGNYGYTF.

The J gene is TRBJ1-1, the V gene TRBV29-1, with D perhaps matching TRBD1 (6 bases). The CDR3 totals 13 residues. V shed 5 bases and J shed 4 bases, with 14 bases lying between them. The V gene's germline CDR1 is SQVTM and CDR2 ANQGSEA. The CDR3 DNA sequence: TGCAGCGTTTATAAGGAAGGGGGCACTGAAGCTTTCTTT. This gives the protein CSVYKEGGTEAFF.

This chain connects TRBV28 to TRBJ2-7, with D possibly matching TRBD2 (5 bases). Germline CDR1 MDHEN, CDR2 SYDVKM. This CDR3 region has 17 residues. With 5 bases removed from V and 0 bases from J, the gap between germline ends came to 20 bases. The CDR3 here is CASSGSVRVGSSYEQYF. Here the CDR3 DNA reads TGTGCCAGCAGTGGATCGGTCCGGGTGGGGAGCTCCTACGAGCAGTACTTC.

The V gene is TRBV30, the J gene TRBJ1-5; D unresolved. This CDR3 region has 13 residues. Per germline, CDR1 GTSNPN and CDR2 SVGIG (reference sequence). V shed 3 bases and J shed 2 bases, with 8 bases lying between them. The CDR3 DNA sequence: TGTGCCTGGAGACCTAATGGCAATCAGCCCCAGCATTTT. Encoded protein: CAWRPNGNQPQHF.

This clone appeared many times. This chain joins TRBV11-3 and TRBJ2-7, with TRBD2 as a possible D gene (5 bases). This CDR3 region has 13 residues. V lost 5 bases, J lost 6 bases, and 14 bases lay in between. Per the germline V gene, CDR1 is SGHNT and CDR2 is YENEEA. CDR3 nucleotide sequence: TGTGCCAGCAGCCCTGAGGGAGTGAGCGAGCAGTACTTC. This codes for CASSPEGVSEQYF.

The chain has TRBV6-1 and TRBJ2-3, with a tentative D call TRBD2 (6 bases). Germline CDR1 reads MNHNS; CDR2 reads SASEGT. CDR3 length: 16 residues. The V gene lost 2 bases and the J gene lost 6 bases, with 18 bases spanning the gap. The CDR3 sequence is CASSEIGGIPRDTQYF. In DNA form, the CDR3 reads TGTGCCAGCAGTGAAATAGGCGGGATCCCTAGGGATACGCAGTATTTT.

V usage is TRBV5-1 and J usage is TRBJ2-1; no clear D. The CDR3 has 11 residues. Between the trimmed V and J ends, which lost 1 base and 7 bases, there was a span of 3 bases. The germline V gene encodes CDR1 SGHRS and CDR2 YFSETQ. The CDR3 nucleotides are TGCGCCAGCAGCTTGCTGAATGAGCAGTTCTTC. It is translated as CASSLLNEQFF.

V usage is TRBV6-5 and J usage is TRBJ1-2; 9 bases are shared with TRBD1. J gave up 5 bases and V 10 bases, and 8 bases lay outside the gene matches. The CDR3 loop spans 13 amino acids. Germline lookup yields CDR1 MNHEY and CDR2 SVGAGI. This CDR3 is CATWGGQGYGYTF. The CDR3 DNA reads as TGTGCCACCTGGGGAGGACAGGGGTATGGCTACACCTTC.

The chain employs TRBV11-3 and TRBJ1-1; D is possibly TRBD1 (6 bases). Per germline, CDR1 SGHNT and CDR2 YENEEA. The germline V and J ends were trimmed by 5 bases and 0 bases, with 13 bases remaining between them. This CDR3 region has 15 residues. The CDR3 is CASSRDNEMNTEAFF. CDR3 sequence (DNA): TGTGCCAGCAGCCGGGACAACGAGATGAACACTGAAGCTTTCTTT.

The chain links TRBV18 to TRBJ1-2, with a possible D match to TRBD1 (5 bases). This CDR3 spans 16 amino acids. Germline V lookup: CDR1 KGHSH, CDR2 LQKENI. Trimming stripped 3 bases from V and 6 bases from J, with 20 bases between. The CDR3 nucleotides read TGTGCCAGCTCACCGCCCATAGGAGGGGAGCTCCATGGCTACACCTTC. This translates into CASSPPIGGELHGYTF.

The rearrangement links TRBV19 to TRBJ2-1; 8 nucleotides match TRBD2. After removal of 6 bases from V and 8 bases from J, the junction contained 12 bases not matched to a gene. Germline V lookup: CDR1 LNHDA, CDR2 SQIVND (reference sequence). This CDR3 comprises 15 residues. CDR3 nucleotide sequence: TGTGCCAGTAGATTGGGACTAGGGGAACGAGATGAGCAGTTCTTC. This codes for CASRLGLGERDEQFF. Filled out from reference TRBV19 and TRBJ2-1, the complete variable domain reads DGGITQSPKYLFRKEGQNVTLSCEQNLNHDAMYWYRQDPGQGLRLIYYSQIVNDFQKGDIAEGYSVSREKKESFPLTVTSAQKNPTAFYLCASRLGLGERDEQFFGPGTRLTVL.

This sequence joins TRBV5-6 and TRBJ2-3; TRBD1 aligns across 8 bases. CDR1 and CDR2 from the germline V gene are SGHDT and YYEEEE. The CDR3 is 18 amino acids. J lost 2 bases, V lost 0 bases, and 11 bases had no gene match. This chain's CDR3 is CASSLVAGGRLLTDTQYF. In DNA form, the CDR3 reads TGTGCCAGCAGCTTGGTGGCAGGGGGCCGTCTCCTCACAGATACGCAGTATTTT.

A word on this clone: The junction differs from germline at one of its ends, possibly a read error. J is TRBJ2-7 and V is TRBV7-9; 12 positions match TRBD1. CDR1 SEHNR and CDR2 FQNEAQ come from the germline V gene (reference sequence). There are 11 residues in the CDR3. DNA of the CDR3: TGTGCCAGCAGCTCCGGGACAGGGGGCAGCTTC. Amino acids: CASSSGTGGSF. Complete variable domain (other parts from reference TRBV7-9 and TRBJ2-7): DTGVSQNPRHKITKRGQNVTFRCDPISEHNRLYWYRQTLGQGPEFLTYFQNEAQLEKSRLLSDRFSAERPKGSFSTLEIQRTEQGDSAMYLCASSSGTGGSFGPGTRLTVT.